This note documents a single T cell receptor beta chain sequence. This table comes from immunoSEQ multiplex PCR, and its TCRdb copy is limited to in-frame clones, with some not included. There are roughly 120,000 clones in the sample; approximately 94% occur only once, and about 1.7% lies in the top ten. The sample originates from a study of control samples from healthy donors and cancer patients. This CDR3 contains 15 residues. Germline loops: CDR1 MDHEN, CDR2 SYDVKM. V dropped 6 bases and J dropped 12; count of bases not matched to a gene: 13. The genes are TRBV28 and TRBJ1-6, with 8 nucleotides matching TRBD1. The source is a man aged 45-65 years with head and neck cancer. Source material: PBMCs. The CDR3 here is CASRVVGTGYGPLHF. CDR3 sequence (DNA): TGTGCCAGCAGAGTAGTCGGGACAGGATATGGACCCCTCCACTTT.